What follows is one T cell receptor (beta chain) and its context. No antigen is known for it. Researchers ran eight separate cDNA reactions for each sample. TCRdb re-analyzed the 5' RACE reads; it lists each CDR3 protein once, without DNA. This sample's clone table lists roughly 330,000 distinct CDR3 sequences. This entry belongs to a study of monozygotic twins with inflammatory bowel disease. Study findings and constraints: Reduced clonotype sharing with other individuals was observed in IBD patients relative to healthy twins, especially with disease activity.

This receptor was obtained from a human donor with ulcerative colitis or Crohn's disease, or a healthy co-twin of an affected twin (not recorded which). The sequenced sample consisted of blood.

The CDR3 is CAISESVAAETQYF. The chain links TRBV10-3 to TRBJ2-5; the D call of TRBD2 rests on TCRdb alone, since no DNA is present to check it. Germline CDR1 reads ENHRY; CDR2 reads SYGVKD. The CDR3 sequence is 14 residues long.